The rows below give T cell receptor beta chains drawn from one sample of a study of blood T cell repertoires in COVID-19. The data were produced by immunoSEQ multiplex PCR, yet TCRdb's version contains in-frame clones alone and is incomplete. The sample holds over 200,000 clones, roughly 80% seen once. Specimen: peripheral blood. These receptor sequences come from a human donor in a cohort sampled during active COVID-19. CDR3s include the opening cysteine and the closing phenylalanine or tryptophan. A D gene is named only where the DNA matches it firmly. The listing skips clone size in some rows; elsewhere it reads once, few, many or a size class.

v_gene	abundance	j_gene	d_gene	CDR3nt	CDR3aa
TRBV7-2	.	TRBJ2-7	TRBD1	TGTGCCAGCAGCTTAGCCCCGACAGGGGGGTACGAGCAGTACTTC	CASSLAPTGGYEQYF
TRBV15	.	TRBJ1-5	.	TGTGCCACCAGCAGAGACAGGGCTCCCCTCAATCAGCCCCAGCATTTT	CATSRDRAPLNQPQHF
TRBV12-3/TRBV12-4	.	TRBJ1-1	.	TGTGCCAGCAGTTTATGGGGAGGGACTGAAGCTTTCTTT	CASSLWGGTEAFF
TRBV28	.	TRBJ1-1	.	TGTGCCAGCAGTTTAAAAGGGGGTCGCACTGAAGCTTTCTTT	CASSLKGGRTEAFF
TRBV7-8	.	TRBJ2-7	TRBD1	TGTGCCAGCAGCCCAAGGGCCGGGACAGCGAATTACGAGCAGTACTTC	CASSPRAGTANYEQYF
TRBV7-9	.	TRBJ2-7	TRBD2	TGTGCCAGCAGCCCTAGCGGGCCTGATAACGAGCAGTACTTC	CASSPSGPDNEQYF
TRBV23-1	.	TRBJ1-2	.	TGCGCCAGCAGTCACCCGACAGCACTAAATGGCTACACCTTC	CASSHPTALNGYTF
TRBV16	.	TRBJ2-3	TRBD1	TGTGCCAGCAGCCCGATACCGGGACAGGGAACAGATACGCAGTATTTT	CASSPIPGQGTDTQYF
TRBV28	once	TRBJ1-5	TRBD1	TGTGCCAGCAGTTTACCGGGACAGGGGTTTCAGCCCCAGCATTTT	CASSLPGQGFQPQHF
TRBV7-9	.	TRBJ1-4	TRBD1	TGTGCCAGCAGCTTACCGGGACAGGGGTATGAAAAACTGTTTTTT	CASSLPGQGYEKLFF
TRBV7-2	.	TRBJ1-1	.	TGTGCCAGCAGCTTAGCAAAGGGGACTGAAGCTTTCTTT	CASSLAKGTEAFF
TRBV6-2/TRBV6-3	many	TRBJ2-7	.	TGTGCCAGCAGTTACGAGGATACTCCCTCCTACGAGCAGTACTTC	CASSYEDTPSYEQYF
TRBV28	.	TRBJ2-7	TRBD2	TGTGCCAGCAGAAACTCCGGACTAGCGGGAGTACTCGAGCAGTACTTC	CASRNSGLAGVLEQYF
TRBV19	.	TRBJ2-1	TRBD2	TGTGCCAGTAGTACCTTGACTAGCGGCTCCTACAATGAGCAGTTCTTC	CASSTLTSGSYNEQFF
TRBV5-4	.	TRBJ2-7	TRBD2	TGTGCCAGCAGCGTTAGCGGGAGCTCCTACGAGCAGTACTTC	CASSVSGSSYEQYF
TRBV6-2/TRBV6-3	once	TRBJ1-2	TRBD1	TGTGCCAGCAGTTCAGCCCAGGGCAGGGGGCGCGGTTATGGCTACACCTTC	CASSSAQGRGRGYGYTF
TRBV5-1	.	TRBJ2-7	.	TGCGCCAGCAGCTTTTTGGGACTCACCTACGAGCAGTACTTC	CASSFLGLTYEQYF
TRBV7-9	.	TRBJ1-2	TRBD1	TGTGCCAGCAGTCGGGACAGGGAAACTGGCTACACCTTC	CASSRDRETGYTF
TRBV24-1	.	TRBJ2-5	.	TGTGCCACCAGTGATCCGGCAGGTCAAGAGACCCAGTACTTC	CATSDPAGQETQYF
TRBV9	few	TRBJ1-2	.	TGTGCCAGCAGCGCCGGGACCCAGGGGTGGGGCTACACCTTC	CASSAGTQGWGYTF
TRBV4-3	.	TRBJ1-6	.	TGCGCCAGCAGCCAAGATTTGCGGCGGACAGCTCTTAATTCACCCCTCCACTTT	CASSQDLRRTALNSPLHF
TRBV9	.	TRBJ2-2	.	TGTGCCAGCAGCCCCCGAGGGACATACAACACCGGGGAGCTGTTTTTT	CASSPRGTYNTGELFF
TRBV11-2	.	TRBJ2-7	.	TGTGCCAGCAGCCATATGGGACTTTCCTACGAGCAGTACTTC	CASSHMGLSYEQYF
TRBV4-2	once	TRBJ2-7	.	TGTGCCAGCAGCCAAGATCGATCCCAGGGTTACGAGCAGTACTTC	CASSQDRSQGYEQYF